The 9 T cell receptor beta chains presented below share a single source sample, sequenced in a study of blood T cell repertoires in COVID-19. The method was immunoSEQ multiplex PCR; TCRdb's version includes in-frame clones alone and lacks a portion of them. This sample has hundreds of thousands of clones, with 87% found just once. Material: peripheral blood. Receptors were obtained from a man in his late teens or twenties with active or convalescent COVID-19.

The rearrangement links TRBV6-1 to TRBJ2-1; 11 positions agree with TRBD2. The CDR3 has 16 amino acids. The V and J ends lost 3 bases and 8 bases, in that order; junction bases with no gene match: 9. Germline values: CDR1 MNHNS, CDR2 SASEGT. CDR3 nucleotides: TGTGCCAGCAGTGATCTACTAGCGGGAGTAGGGGATGAGCAGTTCTTC. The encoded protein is CASSDLLAGVGDEQFF.

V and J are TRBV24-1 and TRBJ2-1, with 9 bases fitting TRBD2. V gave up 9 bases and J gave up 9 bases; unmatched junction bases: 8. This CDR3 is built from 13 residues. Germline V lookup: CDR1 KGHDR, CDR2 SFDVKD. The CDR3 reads CATGTSQRGEQFF. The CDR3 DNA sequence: TGTGCCACCGGGACTAGCCAACGGGGTGAGCAGTTCTTC.

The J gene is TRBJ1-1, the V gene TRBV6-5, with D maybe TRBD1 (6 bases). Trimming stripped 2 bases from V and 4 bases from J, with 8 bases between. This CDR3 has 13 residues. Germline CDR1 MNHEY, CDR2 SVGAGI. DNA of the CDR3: TGTGCCAGCAGTTACCCCAGGGGCACTGAAGCTTTCTTT. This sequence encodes CASSYPRGTEAFF.

CDR3 residues: CASSAGSTGNTEAFF. CDR3 bases: TGTGCCAGTAGTGCCGGATCAACAGGGAACACTGAAGCTTTCTTT. The chain couples TRBV19 to TRBJ1-1, with D possibly matching TRBD1 (5 bases). Per the germline V gene, CDR1 is LNHDA and CDR2 is SQIVND (reference sequence). This CDR3 is built from 15 residues. V was trimmed by 5 bases and J by 1 base, leaving 14 bases between them.

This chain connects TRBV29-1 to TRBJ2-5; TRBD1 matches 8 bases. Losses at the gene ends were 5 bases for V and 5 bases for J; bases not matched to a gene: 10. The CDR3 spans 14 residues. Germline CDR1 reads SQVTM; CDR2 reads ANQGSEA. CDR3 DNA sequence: TGCAGCGTTCGGAACACAGGGGGGAGCGAGACCCAGTACTTC. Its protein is CSVRNTGGSETQYF.

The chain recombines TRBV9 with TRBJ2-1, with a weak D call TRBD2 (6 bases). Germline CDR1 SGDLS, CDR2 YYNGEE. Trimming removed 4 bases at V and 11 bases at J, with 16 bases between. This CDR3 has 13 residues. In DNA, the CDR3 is TGTGCCAGCAGCCCCGAGGGACTGTTGAAGCAGTTCTTC. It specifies CASSPEGLLKQFF.

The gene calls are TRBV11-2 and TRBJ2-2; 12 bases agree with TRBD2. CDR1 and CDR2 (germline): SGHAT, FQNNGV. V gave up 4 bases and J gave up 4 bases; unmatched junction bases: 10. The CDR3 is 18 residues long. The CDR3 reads CASSYTSGGRLSTGELFF. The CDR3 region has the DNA TGTGCCAGCAGCTATACTAGCGGGGGGCGGCTTAGCACCGGGGAGCTGTTTTTT.

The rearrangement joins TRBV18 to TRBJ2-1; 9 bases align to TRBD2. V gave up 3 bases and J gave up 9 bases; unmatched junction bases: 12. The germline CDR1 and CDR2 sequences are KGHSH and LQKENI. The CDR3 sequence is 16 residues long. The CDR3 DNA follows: TGTGCCAGCTCACCCTGGAATAGCGGGAGTAAAGGTGAGCAGTTCTTC. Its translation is CASSPWNSGSKGEQFF.

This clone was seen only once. The CDR3 loop reads CASSDAGDHTDTQYF. In nucleotides, the CDR3 is TGCGCCAGCAGTGATGCGGGGGACCACACAGATACGCAGTATTTT. The rearrangement joins TRBV10-2 to TRBJ2-3; TRBD2 matches 7 bases. V lost 3 bases and J lost 2; bases outside the gene matches: 5. The CDR3 spans 15 residues. CDR1 WSHSY and CDR2 SAAADI come from the germline V gene.